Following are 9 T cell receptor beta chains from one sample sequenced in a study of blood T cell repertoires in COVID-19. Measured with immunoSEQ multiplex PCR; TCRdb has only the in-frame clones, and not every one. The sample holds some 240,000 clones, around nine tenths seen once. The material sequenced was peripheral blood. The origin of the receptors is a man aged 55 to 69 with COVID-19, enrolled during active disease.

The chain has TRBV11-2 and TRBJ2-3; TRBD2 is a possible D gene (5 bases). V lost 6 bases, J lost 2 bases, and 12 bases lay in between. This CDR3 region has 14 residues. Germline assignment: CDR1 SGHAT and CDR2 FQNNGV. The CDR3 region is CASSLGVNTDTQYF. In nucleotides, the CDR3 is TGTGCCAGCAGTTTGGGAGTTAACACAGATACGCAGTATTTT.

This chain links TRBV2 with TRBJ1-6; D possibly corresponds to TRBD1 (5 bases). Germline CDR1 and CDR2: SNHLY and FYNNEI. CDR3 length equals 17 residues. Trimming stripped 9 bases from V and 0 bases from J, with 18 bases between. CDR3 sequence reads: CASLGGKQSSYNSPLHF. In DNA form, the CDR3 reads TGTGCCAGTTTGGGGGGTAAACAAAGCTCCTATAATTCACCCCTCCACTTT.

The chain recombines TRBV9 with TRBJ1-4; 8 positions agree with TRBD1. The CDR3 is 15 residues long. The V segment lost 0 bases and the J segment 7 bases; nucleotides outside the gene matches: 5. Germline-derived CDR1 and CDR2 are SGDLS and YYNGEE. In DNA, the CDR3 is TGTGCCAGCAGCGTAGGTCAGGGGGCGCTTGAAAAACTGTTTTTT. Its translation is CASSVGQGALEKLFF.

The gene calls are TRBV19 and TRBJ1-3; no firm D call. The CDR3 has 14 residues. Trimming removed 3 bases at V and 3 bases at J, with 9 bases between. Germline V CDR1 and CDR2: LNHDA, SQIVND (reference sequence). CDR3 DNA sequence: TGTGCCAGTAGTATGGTGAACGGTGGAAACACCATATATTTT. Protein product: CASSMVNGGNTIYF.

CDR3 DNA: TGTGCCAGCAGGCCTAGCGTCCTTCGCTACAATGAGCAGTTCTTC. Protein sequence: CASRPSVLRYNEQFF. This chain connects TRBV6-5 to TRBJ2-1; TRBD2 is a possible D gene (6 bases). This CDR3 region has 15 residues. Germline CDR1 and CDR2: MNHEY and SVGAGI. The V end lost 6 bases, the J end lost 3 bases, and 15 bases lay between the germline ends.

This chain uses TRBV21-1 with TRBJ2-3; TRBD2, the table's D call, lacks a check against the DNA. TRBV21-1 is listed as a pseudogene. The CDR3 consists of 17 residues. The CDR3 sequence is CASSKVDSGGPQDTQYF. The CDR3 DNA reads TGTGCCAGCAGCAAAGTGGACAGCGGGGGGCCTCAGGATACGCAGTATTTT.

CDR3 bases: TGTGCCAGCAGAGAGGATTCGGCGTACAATGAGCAGTTCTTC. Translated: CASREDSAYNEQFF. V usage is TRBV28 and J usage is TRBJ2-1; no clear D. The germline gives CDR1 MDHEN, CDR2 SYDVKM. V lost 6 bases to trimming and J lost 4 bases, with 13 bases between them. There are 14 residues in the CDR3.

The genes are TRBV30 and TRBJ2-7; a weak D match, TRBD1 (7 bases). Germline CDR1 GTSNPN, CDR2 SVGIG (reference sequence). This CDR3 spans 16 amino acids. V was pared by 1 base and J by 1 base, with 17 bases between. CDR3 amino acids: CAWSAAGGSGSYEQYF. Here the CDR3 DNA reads TGTGCCTGGAGTGCAGCAGGGGGTAGCGGTTCCTACGAGCAGTACTTC.

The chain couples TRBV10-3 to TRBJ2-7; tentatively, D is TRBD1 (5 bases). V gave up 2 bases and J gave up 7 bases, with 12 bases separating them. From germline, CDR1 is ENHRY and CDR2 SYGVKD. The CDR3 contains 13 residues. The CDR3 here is CAISEQGQVEQYF. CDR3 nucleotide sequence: TGTGCCATCAGTGAGCAGGGCCAAGTTGAGCAGTACTTC.